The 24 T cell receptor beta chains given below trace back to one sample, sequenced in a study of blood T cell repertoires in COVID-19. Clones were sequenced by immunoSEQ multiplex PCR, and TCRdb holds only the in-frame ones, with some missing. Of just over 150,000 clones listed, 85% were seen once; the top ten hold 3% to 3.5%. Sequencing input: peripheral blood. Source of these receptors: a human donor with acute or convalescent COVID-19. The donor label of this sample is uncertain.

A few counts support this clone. The CDR3 nucleotides are TGTGCCAGCAGCTTTGGGGCAGATTCCGGGGAGCTGTTTTTT. Residues: CASSFGADSGELFF. J is TRBJ2-2 and V is TRBV5-6, with D possibly matching TRBD1 (5 bases). The V end lost 2 bases, the J end lost 6 bases, and 11 bases lay between the germline ends. The V gene's germline CDR1 is SGHDT and CDR2 YYEEEE. CDR3 length: 14 amino acids.

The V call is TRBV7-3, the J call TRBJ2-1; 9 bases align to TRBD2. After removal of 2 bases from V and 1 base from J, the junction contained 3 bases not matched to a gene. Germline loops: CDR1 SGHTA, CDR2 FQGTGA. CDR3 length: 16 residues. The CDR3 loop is CASSLGSGGSYNEQFF. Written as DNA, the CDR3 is TGTGCCAGCAGCTTAGGTAGCGGGGGTTCCTACAATGAGCAGTTCTTC.

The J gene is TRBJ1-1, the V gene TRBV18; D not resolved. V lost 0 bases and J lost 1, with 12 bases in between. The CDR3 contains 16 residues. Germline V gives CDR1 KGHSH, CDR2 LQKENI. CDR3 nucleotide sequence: TGTGCCAGCTCACCACCGCCGGGGTTGGCGAACACTGAAGCTTTCTTT. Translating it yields CASSPPPGLANTEAFF. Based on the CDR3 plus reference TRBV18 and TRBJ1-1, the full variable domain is NAGVMQNPRHLVRRRGQEARLRCSPMKGHSHVYWYRQLPEEGLKFMVYLQKENIIDESGMPKERFSAEFPKEGPSILRIQQVVRGDSAAYFCASSPPPGLANTEAFFGQGTRLTVV.

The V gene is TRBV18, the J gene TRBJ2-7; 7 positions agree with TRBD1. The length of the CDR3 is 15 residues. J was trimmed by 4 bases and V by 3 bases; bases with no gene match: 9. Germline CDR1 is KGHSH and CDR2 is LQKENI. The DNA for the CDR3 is TGTGCCAGCTCACCGCTCGGGGACAGTGATTACGAGCAGTACTTC. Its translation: CASSPLGDSDYEQYF.

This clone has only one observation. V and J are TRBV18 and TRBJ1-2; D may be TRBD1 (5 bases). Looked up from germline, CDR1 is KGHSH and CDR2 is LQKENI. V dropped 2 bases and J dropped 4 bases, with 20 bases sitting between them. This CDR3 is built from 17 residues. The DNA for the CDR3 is TGTGCCAGCTCACCAGCCCCCCCGACAGTCTTTGGCTATGGCTACACCTTC. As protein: CASSPAPPTVFGYGYTF.

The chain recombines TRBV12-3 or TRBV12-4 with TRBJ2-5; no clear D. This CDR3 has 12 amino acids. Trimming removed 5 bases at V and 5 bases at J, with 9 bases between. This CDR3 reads CASSLSWETQYF. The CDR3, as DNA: TGTGCCAGCAGTCTATCGTGGGAGACCCAGTACTTC.

The CDR3 protein is CASSEMPESYNEQFF. The CDR3 nucleotides read TGTGCCAGCAGCGAGATGCCGGAGAGCTACAATGAGCAGTTCTTC. This chain links TRBV7-2 with TRBJ2-1; D ambiguous. In germline, CDR1 is SGHTA, CDR2 FQGNSA. V was cut by 5 bases and J by 3 bases, with 14 bases left in between. This CDR3 spans 15 amino acids.

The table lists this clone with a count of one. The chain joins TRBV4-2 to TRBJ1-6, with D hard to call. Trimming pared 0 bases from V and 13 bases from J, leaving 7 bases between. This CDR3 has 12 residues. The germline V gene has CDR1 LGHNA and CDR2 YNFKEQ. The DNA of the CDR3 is TGTGCCAGCAGCCAAGACCCTTTCCCCCTCCACTTT. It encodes CASSQDPFPLHF.

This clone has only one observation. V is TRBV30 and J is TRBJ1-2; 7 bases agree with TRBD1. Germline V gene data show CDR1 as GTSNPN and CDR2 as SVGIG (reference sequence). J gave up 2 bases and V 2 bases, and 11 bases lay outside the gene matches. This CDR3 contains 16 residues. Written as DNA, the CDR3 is TGTGCCTGGAGTCCACGACAGGGCTACCACAACTATGGCTACACCTTC. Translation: CAWSPRQGYHNYGYTF.

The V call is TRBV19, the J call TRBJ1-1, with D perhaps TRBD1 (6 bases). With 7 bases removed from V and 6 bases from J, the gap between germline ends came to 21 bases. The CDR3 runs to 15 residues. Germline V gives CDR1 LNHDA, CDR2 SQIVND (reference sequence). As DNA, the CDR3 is TGTGCCAGTACCCCGATCAGGGGAACCTTCTCTGAAGCTTTCTTT. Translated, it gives CASTPIRGTFSEAFF.

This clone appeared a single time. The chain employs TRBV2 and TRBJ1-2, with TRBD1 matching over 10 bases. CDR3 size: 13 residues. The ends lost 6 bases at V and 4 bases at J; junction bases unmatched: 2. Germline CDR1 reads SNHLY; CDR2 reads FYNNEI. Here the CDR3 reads CASSRQGAYGYTF. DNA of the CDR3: TGTGCCAGCAGCCGACAGGGGGCCTATGGCTACACCTTC.

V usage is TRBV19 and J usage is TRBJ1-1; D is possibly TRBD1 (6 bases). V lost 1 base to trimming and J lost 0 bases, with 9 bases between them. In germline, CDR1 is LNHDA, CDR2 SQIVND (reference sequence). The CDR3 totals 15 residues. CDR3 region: CASSIADRLNTEAFF. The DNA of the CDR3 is TGTGCCAGTAGTATAGCGGACAGATTGAACACTGAAGCTTTCTTT. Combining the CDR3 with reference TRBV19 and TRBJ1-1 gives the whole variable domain DGGITQSPKYLFRKEGQNVTLSCEQNLNHDAMYWYRQDPGQGLRLIYYSQIVNDFQKGDIAEGYSVSREKKESFPLTVTSAQKNPTAFYLCASSIADRLNTEAFFGQGTRLTVV.

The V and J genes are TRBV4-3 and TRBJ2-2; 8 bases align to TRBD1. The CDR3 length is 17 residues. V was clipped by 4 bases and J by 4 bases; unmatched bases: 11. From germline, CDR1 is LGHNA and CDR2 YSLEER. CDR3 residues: CASSRLKGQGTTGELFF. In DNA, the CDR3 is TGCGCCAGCAGCCGACTCAAAGGACAGGGCACCACCGGGGAGCTGTTTTTT.

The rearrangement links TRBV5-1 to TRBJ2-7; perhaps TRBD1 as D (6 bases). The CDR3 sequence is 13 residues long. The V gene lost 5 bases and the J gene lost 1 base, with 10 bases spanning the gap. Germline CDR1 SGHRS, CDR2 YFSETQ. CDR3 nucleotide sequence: TGCGCCAGCAGTCAGGGGAGTTCCTACGAGCAGTACTTC. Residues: CASSQGSSYEQYF. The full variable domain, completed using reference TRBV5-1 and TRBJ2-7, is KAGVTQTPRYLIKTRGQQVTLSCSPISGHRSVSWYQQTPGQGLQFLFEYFSETQRNKGNFPGRFSGRQFSNSRSEMNVSTLELGDSALYLCASSQGSSYEQYFGPGTRLTVT.

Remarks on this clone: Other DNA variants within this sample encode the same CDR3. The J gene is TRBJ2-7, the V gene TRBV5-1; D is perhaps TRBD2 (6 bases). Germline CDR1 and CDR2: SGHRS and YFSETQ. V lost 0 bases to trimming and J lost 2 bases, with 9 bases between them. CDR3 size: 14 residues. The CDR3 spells CASSLAGGAYEQYF. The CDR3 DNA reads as TGCGCCAGCAGCTTGGCAGGAGGGGCCTACGAGCAGTACTTC.

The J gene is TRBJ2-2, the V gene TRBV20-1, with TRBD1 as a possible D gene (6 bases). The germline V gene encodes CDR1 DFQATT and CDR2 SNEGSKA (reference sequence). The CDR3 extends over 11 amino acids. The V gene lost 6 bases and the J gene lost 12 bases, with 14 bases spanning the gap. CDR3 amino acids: CSAIGQKKLFF. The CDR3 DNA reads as TGCAGTGCCATCGGACAGAAGAAGCTGTTTTTT.

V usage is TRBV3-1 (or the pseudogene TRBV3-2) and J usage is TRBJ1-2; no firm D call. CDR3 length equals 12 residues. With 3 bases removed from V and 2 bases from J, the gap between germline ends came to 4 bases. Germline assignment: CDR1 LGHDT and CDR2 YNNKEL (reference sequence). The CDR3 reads CASSQANYGYTF. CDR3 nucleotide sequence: TGTGCCAGCAGCCAGGCAAACTATGGCTACACCTTC.

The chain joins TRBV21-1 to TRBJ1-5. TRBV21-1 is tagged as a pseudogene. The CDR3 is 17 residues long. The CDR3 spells CASRHRVGGFGNQPQHF. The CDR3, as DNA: TGTGCCAGTCGCCACAGGGTCGGGGGGTTCGGCAATCAGCCCCAGCATTTT.

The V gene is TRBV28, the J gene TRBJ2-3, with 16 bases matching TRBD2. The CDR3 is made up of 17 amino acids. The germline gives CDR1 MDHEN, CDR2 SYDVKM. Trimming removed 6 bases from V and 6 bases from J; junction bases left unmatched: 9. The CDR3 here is CASRSGTSGGAGDTQYF. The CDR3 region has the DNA TGTGCCAGCAGGTCCGGGACTAGCGGGGGGGCCGGGGATACGCAGTATTTT. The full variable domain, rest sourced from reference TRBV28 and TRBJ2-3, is DVKVTQSSRYLVKRTGEKVFLECVQDMDHENMFWYRQDPGLGLRLIYFSYDVKMKEKGDIPEGYSVSREKKERFSLILESASTNQTSMYLCASRSGTSGGAGDTQYFGPGTRLTVL.

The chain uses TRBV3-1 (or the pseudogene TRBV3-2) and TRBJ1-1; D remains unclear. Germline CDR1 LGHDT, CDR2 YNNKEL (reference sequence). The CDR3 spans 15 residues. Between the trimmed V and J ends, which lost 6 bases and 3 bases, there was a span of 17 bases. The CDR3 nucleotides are TGTGCCAGCAGAATGTGGGCAGTCCGACACACTGAAGCTTTCTTT. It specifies CASRMWAVRHTEAFF.

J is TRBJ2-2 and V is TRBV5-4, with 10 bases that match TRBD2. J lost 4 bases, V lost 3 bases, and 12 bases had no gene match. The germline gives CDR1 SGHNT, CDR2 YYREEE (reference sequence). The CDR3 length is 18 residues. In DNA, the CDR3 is TGTGCCAGCAGCTGGGGTAACGAGCGGGGGGGCCGCACCGGGGAGCTGTTTTTT. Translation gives CASSWGNERGGRTGELFF.

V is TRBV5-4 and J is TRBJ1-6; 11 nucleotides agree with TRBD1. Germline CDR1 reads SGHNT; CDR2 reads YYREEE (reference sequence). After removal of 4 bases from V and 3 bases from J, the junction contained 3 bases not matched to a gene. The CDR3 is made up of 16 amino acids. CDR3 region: CASSAGTGGYNSPLHF. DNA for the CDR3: TGTGCCAGCAGCGCCGGGACAGGGGGCTATAATTCACCCCTCCACTTT.

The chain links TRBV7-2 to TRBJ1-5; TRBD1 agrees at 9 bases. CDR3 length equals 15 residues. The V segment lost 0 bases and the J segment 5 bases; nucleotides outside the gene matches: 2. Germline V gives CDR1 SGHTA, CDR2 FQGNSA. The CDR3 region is CASSLAGTGHQPQHF. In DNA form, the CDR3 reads TGTGCCAGCAGCTTAGCCGGGACAGGGCATCAGCCCCAGCATTTT.

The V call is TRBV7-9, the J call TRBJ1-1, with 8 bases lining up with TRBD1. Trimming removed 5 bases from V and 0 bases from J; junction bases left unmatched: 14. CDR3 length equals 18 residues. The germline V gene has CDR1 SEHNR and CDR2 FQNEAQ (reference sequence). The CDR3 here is CASSPHGIGDRMNTEAFF. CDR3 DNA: TGTGCCAGCAGCCCCCACGGCATAGGGGACAGGATGAACACTGAAGCTTTCTTT.